This is a list of T cell receptor beta chains from one sample in a study of blood T cell repertoires in COVID-19. Using immunoSEQ multiplex PCR, the repertoire was profiled, and TCRdb retains in-frame clones only, with some absent. The repertoire includes around 300,000 clones, nearly 90% of them detected once, and about 4.5% sits in the top ten. The material sequenced was PBMCs or T cells enriched from blood (not recorded which). The receptors originated from a woman aged 18-30 years with acute COVID-19. The CDR3 runs from the conserved cysteine through the conserved F or W. D genes are given only for firm matches. Clone size is not always given. Where it is, it says once, few, many or a class for expanded clones.

TRBD2,TRBV11-3,TRBJ2-3,NA,CASSLGLAGSTDTQYF,TGTGCCAGCAGCCTAGGACTAGCGGGGAGCACAGATACGCAGTATTTT
NA,TRBV5-5,TRBJ2-5,NA,CASSLAPQDQETQYF,TGTGCCAGCAGCTTGGCCCCACAGGACCAAGAGACCCAGTACTTC
TRBD2,TRBV11-3,TRBJ2-7,once,CASSPNWTSGSSYEQYF,TGTGCCAGCAGCCCTAACTGGACTAGCGGAAGCTCCTACGAGCAGTACTTC
NA,TRBV4-2,TRBJ1-2,NA,CASSQEGSGSNGYTF,TGTGCCAGCAGCCAAGAGGGGAGTGGGAGTAATGGCTACACCTTC
NA,TRBV11-3,TRBJ2-1,NA,CASSSTHNEQFF,TGTGCCAGCAGCTCTACCCACAATGAGCAGTTCTTC
TRBD2,TRBV7-2,TRBJ2-7,NA,CASSVSSSGSSYEQYF,TGTGCCAGCAGCGTCTCCTCTAGCGGAAGCTCCTACGAGCAGTACTTC
TRBD1,TRBV5-1,TRBJ1-2,NA,CASSLGLTGEGYGYTF,TGCGCCAGCAGCTTGGGACTGACAGGGGAGGGCTATGGCTACACCTTC
NA,TRBV30,TRBJ2-3,NA,CAWTLGGDTQYF,TGTGCCTGGACACTAGGGGGAGATACGCAGTATTTT
NA,TRBV7-9,TRBJ1-5,few,CASSLPQGQPQHF,TGTGCCAGCAGCTTGCCACAGGGCCAGCCCCAGCATTTT
TRBD1,TRBV5-4,TRBJ2-7,once,CASSTGSPGGVYEQYF,TGTGCCAGCAGCACCGGATCCCCAGGGGGCGTGTACGAGCAGTACTTC
NA,TRBV6-5,TRBJ2-7,NA,CASSGGRQPSGEQYF,TGTGCCAGCAGCGGCGGGCGGCAGCCTTCGGGTGAGCAGTACTTC
NA,TRBV11-2,TRBJ1-2,NA,CASSLEPRSYGYTF,TGTGCCAGCAGCTTAGAACCACGGAGCTATGGCTACACCTTC
NA,TRBV27,TRBJ1-5,NA,CASSFGASGQPQHF,TGTGCCAGCAGTTTTGGAGCTTCGGGGCAGCCCCAGCATTTT
NA,TRBV5-1,TRBJ2-2,NA,CASSFRAGGELFF,TGCGCCAGCAGCTTCCGGGCGGGCGGGGAGCTGTTTTTT
TRBD2,TRBV18,TRBJ2-3,NA,CASSLGTRTDTQYF,TGTGCCAGCTCACTAGGGACTAGAACAGATACGCAGTATTTT
TRBD1,TRBV10-1,TRBJ2-1,NA,CASGRQGNEQFF,TGCGCCAGCGGAAGACAGGGCAATGAGCAGTTCTTC
NA,TRBV3-1/TRBV3-2,TRBJ2-7,NA,CASSQDLGRGSYEQYF,TGTGCCAGCAGCCAAGATCTAGGAAGGGGGTCCTACGAGCAGTACTTC
NA,TRBV28,TRBJ2-7,NA,CASSPLLPRTGVGEQYF,TGTGCCAGCAGTCCTCTCCTCCCTAGAACGGGAGTAGGGGAGCAGTACTTC
TRBD2,TRBV11-3,TRBJ2-7,NA,CASSLFRLADYEQYF,TGTGCCAGCAGCTTATTCCGTCTAGCGGACTACGAGCAGTACTTC
NA,TRBV10-3,TRBJ2-2,NA,CAGSGALDTGELFF,TGTGCCGGTTCGGGAGCGTTGGACACCGGGGAGCTGTTTTTT
NA,TRBV15,TRBJ1-6,NA,CATSRDKVRGQKNSPLHF,TGTGCCACCAGCAGAGATAAGGTTCGGGGACAAAAAAATTCACCCCTCCACTTT
TRBD1,TRBV5-8,TRBJ1-6,NA,CASSLVTILRQGEDNSPLHF,TGTGCCAGCAGCTTGGTAACGATCCTACGACAGGGAGAGGATAATTCACCCCTCCACTTT
TRBD1,TRBV9,TRBJ2-7,NA,CASSVGIGSGQGSASTYEQYF,TGTGCCAGCAGCGTAGGAATTGGTTCGGGACAGGGGTCAGCCTCAACCTACGAGCAGTACTTC
NA,TRBV7-9,TRBJ2-3,few,CASSLAGGSTDTQYF,TGTGCCAGCAGCTTAGCGGGGGGAAGCACAGATACGCAGTATTTT
TRBD2,TRBV7-2,TRBJ2-7,NA,CASSTRTSGMNSYEQYF,TGTGCCAGCAGCACCCGGACTAGCGGGATGAACTCCTACGAGCAGTACTTC
TRBD2,TRBV5-4,TRBJ2-3,NA,CASSLAGRNTDTQYF,TGTGCCAGCAGCTTAGCGGGAAGGAACACAGATACGCAGTATTTT
TRBD2,TRBV24-1,TRBJ2-2,NA,CATSDPRGRALTSGRTGELFF,TGTGCCACCAGTGACCCCCGAGGGAGGGCTCTGACTAGCGGGAGGACCGGGGAGCTGTTTTTT
TRBD1,TRBV7-9,TRBJ1-5,NA,CASSLEGTGGKQPQHF,TGTGCCAGCAGCTTAGAGGGAACAGGGGGGAAGCAGCCCCAGCATTTT
TRBD2,TRBV15,TRBJ2-6,NA,CAPGGGGLRTGANVLTF,TGTGCCCCCGGGGGCGGGGGGCTTAGGACTGGGGCCAACGTCCTGACTTTC
TRBD2,TRBV7-9,TRBJ2-7,once,CASSPKGLAGSPYEQYF,TGTGCCAGCAGCCCAAAGGGACTAGCGGGCTCCCCCTACGAGCAGTACTTC
TRBD1,TRBV2,TRBJ2-1,NA,CASIQGVRGNPGDNEQFF,TGTGCCAGCATCCAAGGGGTCAGGGGGAATCCAGGGGACAATGAGCAGTTCTTC
NA,TRBV19,TRBJ1-1,NA,CASSTQILNTEAFF,TGTGCCAGTAGTACCCAAATTTTGAACACTGAAGCTTTCTTT
NA,TRBV3-1/TRBV3-2,TRBJ2-5,NA,CASSARGELTGPQYF,TGTGCCAGCAGCGCCAGGGGGGAGCTGACCGGGCCCCAGTACTTC
TRBD2,TRBV6-5,TRBJ2-1,NA,CASRPGTSGRNEQFF,TGTGCCAGCAGGCCCGGGACTAGCGGGCGCAATGAGCAGTTCTTC
TRBD1,TRBV29-1,TRBJ1-2,NA,CSVEDRGNGYTF,TGCAGCGTCGAGGACAGGGGGAATGGCTACACCTTC
TRBD1,TRBV28,TRBJ1-4,NA,CASSAGTGLNEKLFF,TGTGCCAGCAGCGCCGGGACAGGTCTTAATGAAAAACTGTTTTTT
TRBD1,TRBV5-1,TRBJ1-1,NA,CASSLFVGTGFTNTEAFF,TGCGCCAGCAGCTTGTTTGTCGGGACAGGGTTTACGAACACTGAAGCTTTCTTT
NA,TRBV30,TRBJ2-7,NA,CAWRPRNSYEQYF,TGTGCCTGGAGACCTAGAAATTCCTACGAGCAGTACTTC
NA,TRBV24-1,TRBJ1-2,NA,CATSRHSADGYTF,TGTGCCACCAGCCGTCATTCAGCGGATGGCTACACCTTC
TRBD1,TRBV7-9,TRBJ2-1,once,CASSLERGTGFRNEQFF,TGTGCCAGCAGCTTAGAGAGAGGGACAGGCTTTAGGAATGAGCAGTTCTTC
NA,TRBV5-1,TRBJ2-7,NA,CASSLVDEQYF,TGCGCCAGCAGCTTGGTCGACGAGCAGTACTTC
NA,TRBV2,TRBJ2-7,NA,CASSDRGYEQYF,TGTGCCAGCAGTGACAGGGGATACGAGCAGTACTTC
TRBD1,TRBV4-1,TRBJ1-1,once,CASSPKSRGPEAFF,TGCGCCAGCAGCCCAAAGAGCAGGGGGCCTGAAGCTTTCTTT
TRBD1,TRBV29-1,TRBJ1-2,NA,CSVGGQSYGYTF,TGCAGCGTAGGGGGACAGAGCTATGGCTACACCTTC
NA,TRBV21-1,TRBJ2-2,once,CASSRRRGAGAGELFF,TGTGCCAGCAGCCGTCGACGAGGGGCAGGGGCCGGGGAGCTGTTTTTT
TRBD2,TRBV28,TRBJ2-1,NA,CASSLGTSGYNEQFF,TGTGCCAGCAGTTTAGGGACTAGCGGGTACAATGAGCAGTTCTTC
NA,TRBV19,TRBJ1-2,NA,CASSIDRANYGYTF,TGTGCCAGTAGTATAGACAGGGCCAACTATGGCTACACCTTC
TRBD2,TRBV4-2,TRBJ2-7,NA,CASSQDSLIAGGPNEQYF,TGTGCCAGCAGCCAAGATTCCCTCATAGCGGGAGGGCCTAACGAGCAGTACTTC
TRBD1,TRBV7-9,TRBJ2-3,few,CASSLGAGGADTQYF,TGTGCCAGCAGCTTAGGGGCAGGGGGCGCAGATACGCAGTATTTT
TRBD1,TRBV24-1,TRBJ1-5,NA,CATSKGQGGSQPQHF,TGTGCCACCAGCAAGGGACAGGGGGGAAGTCAGCCCCAGCATTTT
NA,TRBV7-9,TRBJ1-1,NA,CASSSLREAFF,TGTGCCAGCAGCTCTTTACGGGAAGCTTTCTTT
TRBD1,TRBV18,TRBJ1-5,NA,CASSPGQGSNQPQHF,TGTGCCAGCTCCCCGGGACAGGGAAGCAATCAGCCCCAGCATTTT